The rows below give T cell receptor beta chains drawn from one sample of a study of T cell changes during pregnancy in multiple sclerosis. The assay was immunoSEQ multiplex PCR, and TCRdb's table has in-frame clones only and misses some. The data hold 100,000 to 140,000 clones, with around 93% observed a single time. Here the sequenced sample was peripheral blood, taken in the third trimester of pregnancy. The source of these receptors is a female donor in good health, enrolled as a control in a pregnancy study. CDR3s include the opening cysteine and the closing phenylalanine or tryptophan. The order of the fields is J gene, clone size, V gene, D gene, CDR3 protein, CDR3 DNA. A D gene is named only where the DNA matches it firmly. Not all rows give a size; the values are once, few, many and, for expanded clones, a class.

J gene: TRBJ2-7
clone size: .
V gene: TRBV5-1
D gene: TRBD1
CDR3 protein: CASSPRTGGPYEQYF
CDR3 DNA: TGCGCCAGCAGCCCGAGGACAGGGGGGCCCTACGAGCAGTACTTC

J gene: TRBJ2-7
clone size: .
V gene: TRBV5-1
D gene: TRBD1
CDR3 protein: CASSLGGQGSYEQYF
CDR3 DNA: TGCGCCAGCAGCTTGGGGGGACAGGGATCCTACGAGCAGTACTTC

J gene: TRBJ1-1
clone size: .
V gene: TRBV19
D gene: .
CDR3 protein: CASSITVNTEAFF
CDR3 DNA: TGTGCCAGTAGTATAACGGTAAACACTGAAGCTTTCTTT

J gene: TRBJ1-1
clone size: few
V gene: TRBV5-4
D gene: .
CDR3 protein: CASSFGNTEAFF
CDR3 DNA: TGTGCCAGCAGTTTCGGGAACACTGAAGCTTTCTTT

J gene: TRBJ1-1
clone size: .
V gene: TRBV4-2
D gene: .
CDR3 protein: CASSQLGGMNTEAFF
CDR3 DNA: TGTGCCAGCAGCCAACTTGGGGGGATGAACACTGAAGCTTTCTTT

J gene: TRBJ2-7
clone size: .
V gene: TRBV11-2
D gene: .
CDR3 protein: CASSLYSGEGVYEQYF
CDR3 DNA: TGTGCCAGCAGCTTGTACTCAGGGGAGGGGGTCTACGAGCAGTACTTC

J gene: TRBJ2-7
clone size: .
V gene: TRBV5-1
D gene: .
CDR3 protein: CASSPEGGREYF
CDR3 DNA: TGCGCCAGCAGCCCCGAGGGAGGAAGGGAGTACTTC

J gene: TRBJ2-6
clone size: .
V gene: TRBV30
D gene: TRBD1
CDR3 protein: CAWSRDRSGANVLTF
CDR3 DNA: TGTGCCTGGTCCCGGGACAGATCTGGGGCCAACGTCCTGACTTTC

J gene: TRBJ2-7
clone size: .
V gene: TRBV4-1
D gene: .
CDR3 protein: CASSQEIGPSVLSYEQYF
CDR3 DNA: TGCGCCAGCAGCCAAGAAATTGGTCCTAGCGTTCTTTCCTACGAGCAGTACTTC

J gene: TRBJ1-1
clone size: .
V gene: TRBV6-5
D gene: .
CDR3 protein: CASSYRLDTEAFF
CDR3 DNA: TGTGCCAGCAGTTACAGACTAGACACTGAAGCTTTCTTT

J gene: TRBJ2-4
clone size: .
V gene: TRBV27
D gene: .
CDR3 protein: CASSPQGIGTDIQYF
CDR3 DNA: TGTGCCAGCAGTCCTCAGGGTATAGGTACGGACATTCAGTACTTC

J gene: TRBJ2-1
clone size: .
V gene: TRBV2
D gene: .
CDR3 protein: CASSLSNYEQFF
CDR3 DNA: TGTGCCAGCAGTTTAAGTAACTATGAGCAGTTCTTC

J gene: TRBJ2-7
clone size: .
V gene: TRBV29-1
D gene: TRBD1
CDR3 protein: CSAKDRGQYEQYF
CDR3 DNA: TGCAGCGCCAAGGACAGGGGGCAATACGAGCAGTACTTC

J gene: TRBJ2-7
clone size: .
V gene: TRBV7-2
D gene: TRBD2
CDR3 protein: CASSPGAGRGEQYF
CDR3 DNA: TGTGCCAGCAGCCCCGGGGCGGGGAGGGGCGAGCAGTACTTC

J gene: TRBJ2-5
clone size: .
V gene: TRBV7-8
D gene: .
CDR3 protein: CASSSIGPRDPIGGETQYF
CDR3 DNA: TGTGCCAGCAGCTCCATTGGGCCCCGGGACCCCATAGGAGGGGAGACCCAGTACTTC

J gene: TRBJ1-5
clone size: .
V gene: TRBV7-9
D gene: TRBD1
CDR3 protein: CASSFDRQGDQPQHF
CDR3 DNA: TGTGCCAGCAGCTTCGATCGACAGGGCGATCAGCCCCAGCATTTT

J gene: TRBJ2-3
clone size: .
V gene: TRBV6-1
D gene: TRBD1
CDR3 protein: CASRTGGALTDTQYF
CDR3 DNA: TGTGCCAGCAGGACAGGGGGGGCTCTCACAGATACGCAGTATTTT

J gene: TRBJ1-2
clone size: .
V gene: TRBV30
D gene: .
CDR3 protein: CAWSVSGQSGYTF
CDR3 DNA: TGTGCCTGGAGTGTAAGCGGGCAGTCTGGCTACACCTTC

J gene: TRBJ2-7
clone size: .
V gene: TRBV6-1
D gene: TRBD1
CDR3 protein: CASRETGKLYEQYF
CDR3 DNA: TGTGCCAGCAGAGAGACAGGGAAGTTGTACGAGCAGTACTTC

J gene: TRBJ2-3
clone size: .
V gene: TRBV2
D gene: .
CDR3 protein: CASSGAGGDTQYF
CDR3 DNA: TGTGCCAGCAGCGGCGCAGGGGGGGATACGCAGTATTTT

J gene: TRBJ2-5
clone size: .
V gene: TRBV6-5
D gene: .
CDR3 protein: CASSYQGTQETQYF
CDR3 DNA: TGTGCCAGCAGTTACCAGGGGACGCAAGAGACCCAGTACTTC

J gene: TRBJ1-2
clone size: once
V gene: TRBV7-2
D gene: TRBD1
CDR3 protein: CASSLGGQGAGVF
CDR3 DNA: TGTGCCAGCAGCTTAGGCGGGCAGGGGGCCGGAGTCTTC

J gene: TRBJ1-4
clone size: .
V gene: TRBV11-3
D gene: .
CDR3 protein: CASSPVNGKLFF
CDR3 DNA: TGTGCCAGCAGCCCAGTCAATGGAAAACTGTTTTTT

J gene: TRBJ1-6
clone size: .
V gene: TRBV18
D gene: .
CDR3 protein: CASSPGGDSPLHF
CDR3 DNA: TGTGCCAGCTCACCGGGAGGGGATTCACCCCTCCACTTT

J gene: TRBJ2-1
clone size: .
V gene: TRBV11-2
D gene: TRBD2
CDR3 protein: CASRIAGGYNEQFF
CDR3 DNA: TGTGCCAGCAGGATAGCGGGGGGCTACAATGAGCAGTTCTTC

J gene: TRBJ1-2
clone size: .
V gene: TRBV7-2
D gene: .
CDR3 protein: CASSLHLPTDYTF
CDR3 DNA: TGTGCCAGCAGCTTACATCTCCCCACAGACTACACCTTC

J gene: TRBJ2-2
clone size: .
V gene: TRBV9
D gene: .
CDR3 protein: CASRVGGGGEWRVNDGELFF
CDR3 DNA: TGTGCCAGCAGAGTAGGGGGAGGGGGTGAATGGCGGGTAAACGACGGGGAGCTGTTTTTT

J gene: TRBJ2-4
clone size: .
V gene: TRBV5-6
D gene: .
CDR3 protein: CASSFLFPQNIQYF
CDR3 DNA: TGTGCCAGCAGCTTCCTCTTTCCCCAAAACATTCAGTACTTC

J gene: TRBJ1-1
clone size: once
V gene: TRBV18
D gene: .
CDR3 protein: CASSPPSGELGTEAFF
CDR3 DNA: TGTGCCAGCTCACCACCGTCGGGGGAATTGGGCACTGAAGCTTTCTTT

J gene: TRBJ2-7
clone size: .
V gene: TRBV11-3
D gene: .
CDR3 protein: CASSLRTGREQYF
CDR3 DNA: TGTGCCAGCAGCTTACGCACAGGCCGTGAGCAGTACTTC

J gene: TRBJ2-2
clone size: .
V gene: TRBV7-3
D gene: TRBD2
CDR3 protein: CASSSRLAGGRVNTGELFF
CDR3 DNA: TGTGCCAGCAGCTCGAGACTAGCGGGGGGGCGGGTCAACACCGGGGAGCTGTTTTTT

J gene: TRBJ1-2
clone size: .
V gene: TRBV6-6
D gene: TRBD1
CDR3 protein: CASSFTGGSNYGYTF
CDR3 DNA: TGTGCCAGCAGTTTTACAGGGGGAAGTAACTATGGCTACACCTTC

J gene: TRBJ2-4
clone size: .
V gene: TRBV11-2
D gene: TRBD1
CDR3 protein: CASSLGRGPGNIQYF
CDR3 DNA: TGTGCCAGCAGCTTAGGCAGGGGGCCTGGAAACATTCAGTACTTC

J gene: TRBJ2-2
clone size: .
V gene: TRBV11-2
D gene: .
CDR3 protein: CASEWGGAVTGELFF
CDR3 DNA: TGTGCCAGCGAATGGGGGGGGGCCGTCACCGGGGAGCTGTTTTTT

J gene: TRBJ2-1
clone size: .
V gene: TRBV19
D gene: .
CDR3 protein: CASSPGGAGYNEQFF
CDR3 DNA: TGTGCCAGTAGTCCAGGAGGAGCGGGTTACAATGAGCAGTTCTTC

J gene: TRBJ1-1
clone size: few
V gene: TRBV18
D gene: .
CDR3 protein: CASSQQDKNTEAFF
CDR3 DNA: TGTGCCAGCTCACAACAAGACAAGAACACTGAAGCTTTCTTT

J gene: TRBJ2-2
clone size: .
V gene: TRBV4-3
D gene: TRBD2
CDR3 protein: CASSQGTSGGAGELFF
CDR3 DNA: TGCGCCAGCAGCCAAGGGACTAGCGGGGGGGCCGGGGAGCTGTTTTTT